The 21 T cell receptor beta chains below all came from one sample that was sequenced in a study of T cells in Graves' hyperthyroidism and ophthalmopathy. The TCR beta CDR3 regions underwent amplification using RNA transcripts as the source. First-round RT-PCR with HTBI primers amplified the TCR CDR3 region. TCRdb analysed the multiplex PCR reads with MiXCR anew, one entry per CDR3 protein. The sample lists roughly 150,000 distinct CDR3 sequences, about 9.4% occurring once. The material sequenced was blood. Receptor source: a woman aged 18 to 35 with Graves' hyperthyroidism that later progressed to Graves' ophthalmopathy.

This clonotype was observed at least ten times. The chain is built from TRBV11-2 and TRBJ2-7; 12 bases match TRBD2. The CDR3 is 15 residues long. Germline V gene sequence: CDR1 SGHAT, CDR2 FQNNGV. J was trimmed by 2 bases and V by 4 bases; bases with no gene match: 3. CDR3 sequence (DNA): TGTGCCAGCAGCTCGACTAGCGGGGGACCCTACGAGCAGTACTTC. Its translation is CASSSTSGGPYEQYF.

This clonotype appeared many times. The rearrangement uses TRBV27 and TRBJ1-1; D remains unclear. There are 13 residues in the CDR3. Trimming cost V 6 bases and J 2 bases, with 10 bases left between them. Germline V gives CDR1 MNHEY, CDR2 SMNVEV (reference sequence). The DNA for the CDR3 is TGTGCCAGCAGCCTGGTGGTTAACACTGAAGCTTTCTTT. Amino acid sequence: CASSLVVNTEAFF.

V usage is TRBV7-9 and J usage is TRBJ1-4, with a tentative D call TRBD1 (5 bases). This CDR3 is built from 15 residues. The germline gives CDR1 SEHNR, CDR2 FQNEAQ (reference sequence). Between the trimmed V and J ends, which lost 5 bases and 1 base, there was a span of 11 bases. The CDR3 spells CASSLLGLTNEKLFF. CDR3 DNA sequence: TGTGCCAGCAGCCTATTGGGGCTAACTAATGAAAAACTGTTTTTT.

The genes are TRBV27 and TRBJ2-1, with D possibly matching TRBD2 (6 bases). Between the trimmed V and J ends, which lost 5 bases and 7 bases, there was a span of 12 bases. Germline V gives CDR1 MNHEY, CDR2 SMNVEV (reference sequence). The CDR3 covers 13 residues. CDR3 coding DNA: TGTGCCAGCAGTCTCGGGACTCAGAATGAGCAGTTCTTC. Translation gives CASSLGTQNEQFF.

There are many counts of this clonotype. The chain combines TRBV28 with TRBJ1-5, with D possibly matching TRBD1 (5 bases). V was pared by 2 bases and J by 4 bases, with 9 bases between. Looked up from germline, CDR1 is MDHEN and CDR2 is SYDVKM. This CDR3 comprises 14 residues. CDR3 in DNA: TGTGCCAGCAGTTTACCAGGGATAAATCAGCCCCAGCATTTT. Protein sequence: CASSLPGINQPQHF.

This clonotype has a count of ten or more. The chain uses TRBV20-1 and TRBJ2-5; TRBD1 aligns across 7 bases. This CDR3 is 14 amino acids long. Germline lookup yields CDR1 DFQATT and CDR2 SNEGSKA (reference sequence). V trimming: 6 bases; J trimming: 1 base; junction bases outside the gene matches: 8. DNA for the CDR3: TGCAGTGCGAACCCCCAGGGGGTCCAAGAGACCCAGTACTTC. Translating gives CSANPQGVQETQYF.

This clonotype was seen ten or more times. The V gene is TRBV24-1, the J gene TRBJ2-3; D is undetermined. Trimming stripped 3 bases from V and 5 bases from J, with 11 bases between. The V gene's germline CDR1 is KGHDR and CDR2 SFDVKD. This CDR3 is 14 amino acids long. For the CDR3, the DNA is TGTGCCACCAGTGATCTCTTCGGCGGAGATACGCAGTATTTT. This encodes CATSDLFGGDTQYF.

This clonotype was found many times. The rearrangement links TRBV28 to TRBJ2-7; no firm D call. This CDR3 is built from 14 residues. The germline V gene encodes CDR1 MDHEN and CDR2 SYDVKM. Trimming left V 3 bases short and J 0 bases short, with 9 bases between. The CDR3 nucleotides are TGTGCCAGCAGTTTGGTGGCGAGCTCCTACGAGCAGTACTTC. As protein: CASSLVASSYEQYF.

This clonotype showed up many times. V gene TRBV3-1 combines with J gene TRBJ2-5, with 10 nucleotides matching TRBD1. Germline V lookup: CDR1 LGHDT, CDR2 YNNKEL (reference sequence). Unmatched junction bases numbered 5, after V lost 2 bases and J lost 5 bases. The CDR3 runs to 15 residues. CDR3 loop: CASSQFGTGDETQYF. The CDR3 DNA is TGTGCCAGCAGCCAATTTGGGACAGGGGACGAGACCCAGTACTTC.

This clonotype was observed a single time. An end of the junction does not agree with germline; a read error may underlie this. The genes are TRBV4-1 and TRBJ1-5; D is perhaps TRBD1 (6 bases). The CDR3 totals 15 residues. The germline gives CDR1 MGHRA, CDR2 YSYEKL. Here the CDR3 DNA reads TGCGCCAGCAGCCAAGTTGCGGGGGGCAATCAGCTCCAGCATTTT. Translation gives CASSQVAGGNQLQHF.

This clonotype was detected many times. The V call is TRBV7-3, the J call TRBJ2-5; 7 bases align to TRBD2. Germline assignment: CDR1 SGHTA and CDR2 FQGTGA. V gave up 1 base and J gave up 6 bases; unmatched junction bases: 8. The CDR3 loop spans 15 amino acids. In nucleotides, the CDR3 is TGTGCCAGCAGCTTAAGCGGGGGACTCCTTCAGACCCAGTACTTC. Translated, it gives CASSLSGGLLQTQYF.

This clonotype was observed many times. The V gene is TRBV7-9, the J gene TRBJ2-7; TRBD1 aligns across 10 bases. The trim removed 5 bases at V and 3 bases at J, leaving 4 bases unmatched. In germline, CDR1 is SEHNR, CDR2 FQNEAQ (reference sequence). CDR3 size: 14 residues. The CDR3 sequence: CASSPGQGNYEQYF. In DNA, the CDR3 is TGTGCCAGCAGCCCGGGACAGGGGAACTACGAGCAGTACTTC.

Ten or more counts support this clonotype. This chain's CDR3 is CASSLDPSGGFQETQYF. The CDR3, as DNA: TGTGCCAGCAGCTTAGATCCTAGCGGGGGATTCCAAGAGACCCAGTACTTC. This rearrangement joins TRBV11-2 to TRBJ2-5, with 10 bases lining up with TRBD2. V gave up 0 bases and J gave up 1 base; unmatched junction bases: 5. The CDR3 extends over 17 amino acids. Per germline, CDR1 SGHAT and CDR2 FQNNGV.

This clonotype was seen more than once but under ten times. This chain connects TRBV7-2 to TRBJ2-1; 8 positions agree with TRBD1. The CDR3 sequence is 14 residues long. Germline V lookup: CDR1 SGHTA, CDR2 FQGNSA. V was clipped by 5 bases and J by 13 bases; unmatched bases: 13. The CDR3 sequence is CASSPGTGTTPQFF. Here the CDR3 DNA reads TGTGCCAGCAGCCCGGGGACAGGCACAACCCCTCAGTTCTTC.

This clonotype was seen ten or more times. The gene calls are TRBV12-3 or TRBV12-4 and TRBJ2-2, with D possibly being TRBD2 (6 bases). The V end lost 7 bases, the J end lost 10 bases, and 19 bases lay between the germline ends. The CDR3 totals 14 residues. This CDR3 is CASTERVGGVELFF. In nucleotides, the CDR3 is TGTGCCAGCACCGAGAGGGTCGGGGGTGTGGAGCTGTTTTTT.

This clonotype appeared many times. The CDR3 sequence is CASSYPSGLESSYEQYF. The CDR3 DNA reads as TGTGCCAGCAGTTACCCCTCCGGACTGGAGAGCTCCTACGAGCAGTACTTC. V is TRBV6-2 or TRBV6-3 and J is TRBJ2-7; D may be TRBD2 (5 bases). Germline V CDR1 and CDR2: MNHEY, SVGEGT. CDR3 size: 17 residues. The V gene lost 2 bases and the J gene lost 0 bases, with 17 bases spanning the gap.

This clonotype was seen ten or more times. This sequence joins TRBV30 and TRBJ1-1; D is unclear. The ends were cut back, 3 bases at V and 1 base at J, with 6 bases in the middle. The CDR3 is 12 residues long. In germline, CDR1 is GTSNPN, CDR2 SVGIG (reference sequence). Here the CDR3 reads CAWRHPNTEAFF. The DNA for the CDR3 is TGTGCCTGGAGGCATCCGAACACTGAAGCTTTCTTT.

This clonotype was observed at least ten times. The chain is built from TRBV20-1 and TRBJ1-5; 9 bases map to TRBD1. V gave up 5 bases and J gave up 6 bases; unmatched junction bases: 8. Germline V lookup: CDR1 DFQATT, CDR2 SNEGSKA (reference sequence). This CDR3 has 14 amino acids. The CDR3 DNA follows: TGCAGTGCTGGGACAGGGAGTTCGAGTCAGCCCCAGCATTTT. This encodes CSAGTGSSSQPQHF.

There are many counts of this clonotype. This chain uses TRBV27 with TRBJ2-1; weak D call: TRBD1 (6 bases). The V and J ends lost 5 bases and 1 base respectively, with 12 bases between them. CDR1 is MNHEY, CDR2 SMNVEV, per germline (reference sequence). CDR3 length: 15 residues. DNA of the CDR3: TGTGCCAGCAGTCACAGGGTTGTGTCCTACAATGAGCAGTTCTTC. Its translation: CASSHRVVSYNEQFF.

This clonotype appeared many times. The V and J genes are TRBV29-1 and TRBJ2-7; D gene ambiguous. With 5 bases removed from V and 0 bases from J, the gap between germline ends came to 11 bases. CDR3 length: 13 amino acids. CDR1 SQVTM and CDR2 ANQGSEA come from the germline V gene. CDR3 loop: CSVTDPYSYEQYF. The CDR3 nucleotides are TGCAGCGTTACTGACCCTTACTCCTACGAGCAGTACTTC.

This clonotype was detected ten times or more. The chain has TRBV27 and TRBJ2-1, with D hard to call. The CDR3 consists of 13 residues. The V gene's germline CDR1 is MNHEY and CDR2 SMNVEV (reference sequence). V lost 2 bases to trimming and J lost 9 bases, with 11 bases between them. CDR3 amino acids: CASSLVASGEQFF. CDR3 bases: TGTGCCAGCAGTTTAGTGGCGTCGGGTGAGCAGTTCTTC.